Listed here are 28 T cell receptor beta chains from one sample, sequenced in a study of cytomegalovirus exposure and HLA in healthy donors. It was with 60 Vbeta and 13 Jbeta primers that the PCR ran. Some clones are missing from TCRdb's copy, which holds only in-frame ones; the method was immunoSEQ multiplex PCR. The sample shows 95,000 to 150,000 clones, about 79% of them seen only once. The sequencing sample was made of PBMCs. These receptors originate from a man aged 50 to 60 in good health and CMV-seronegative.

This rearrangement joins TRBV4-1 to TRBJ2-3; 8 bases line up with TRBD2. Germline CDR1 is MGHRA and CDR2 is YSYEKL. The CDR3 covers 14 residues. V trimming: 3 bases; J trimming: 1 base; junction bases outside the gene matches: 0. The CDR3 loop reads CASSQRGGTDTQYF. CDR3 sequence (DNA): TGCGCCAGCAGCCAGCGGGGGGGCACAGATACGCAGTATTTT.

The V and J genes are TRBV12-5 and TRBJ1-1; possible D gene TRBD1, 5 bases. CDR1 LGHNT and CDR2 FRNRAP come from the germline V gene. The length of the CDR3 is 12 residues. The V and J ends lost 7 bases and 6 bases respectively, with 12 bases between them. The CDR3 region is CASAQETAEAFF. The CDR3 region has the DNA TGTGCTAGTGCCCAAGAGACAGCTGAAGCTTTCTTT.

Turning to this clone: Other DNA sequences from this sample encode an identical CDR3 as well. The genes are TRBV6-1 and TRBJ2-7; the D gene is possibly TRBD2 (6 bases). CDR1 is MNHNS, CDR2 SASEGT, per germline. V lost 6 bases to trimming and J lost 2 bases, with 17 bases between them. This CDR3 has 15 amino acids. The CDR3 DNA follows: TGTGCCAGCAGCCACAGCGGGCCGAAGCCCTACGAGCAGTACGTC. This gives the protein CASSHSGPKPYEQYV.

The V call is TRBV6-6, the J call TRBJ2-1, with TRBD1 matching 7 bases. The CDR3 has 16 residues. V dropped 4 bases and J dropped 7; count of bases not matched to a gene: 13. CDR1 and CDR2 from the germline V gene are MNHNY and SVGAGI (reference sequence). The CDR3 nucleotides are TGTGCCAGCAGTTCTTCCCGGGACAGTGTGGGGAATGAGCAGTTCTTC. This translates into CASSSSRDSVGNEQFF.

The rearrangement uses TRBV2 and TRBJ1-3; 8 bases agree with TRBD1. With V trimmed by 6 bases and J by 4 bases, 2 bases remained unmatched. The CDR3 runs 13 residues. The germline CDR1 and CDR2 sequences are SNHLY and FYNNEI. This CDR3 reads CASSRGLGNTIYF. The CDR3 region has the DNA TGTGCCAGCAGCAGGGGGCTAGGAAACACCATATATTTT.

This clone was detected only a few times. V is TRBV5-1 and J is TRBJ2-1, with TRBD2 matching 8 bases. The CDR3 contains 16 residues. V trimming: 2 bases; J trimming: 5 bases; junction bases outside the gene matches: 9. The V gene's germline CDR1 is SGHRS and CDR2 YFSETQ. The CDR3 region is CASSFTGGAENNEQFF. The CDR3 DNA reads as TGCGCCAGCAGCTTCACCGGGGGGGCTGAAAACAATGAGCAGTTCTTC. Combining the CDR3 with reference TRBV5-1 and TRBJ2-1 gives the whole variable domain KAGVTQTPRYLIKTRGQQVTLSCSPISGHRSVSWYQQTPGQGLQFLFEYFSETQRNKGNFPGRFSGRQFSNSRSEMNVSTLELGDSALYLCASSFTGGAENNEQFFGPGTRLTVL.

The rearrangement joins TRBV2 to TRBJ1-1; 9 nucleotides line up with TRBD1. The germline V gene has CDR1 SNHLY and CDR2 FYNNEI. The CDR3 has 14 amino acids. J lost 0 bases, V lost 6 bases, and 2 bases had no gene match. In nucleotides, the CDR3 is TGTGCCAGCAGGGGACAGGGTTTGAACACTGAAGCTTTCTTT. Translation: CASRGQGLNTEAFF.

This chain links TRBV5-1 with TRBJ2-5; D is undetermined. V was clipped by 7 bases and J by 2 bases, with 12 bases between them. CDR3 length: 13 amino acids. Germline values: CDR1 SGHRS, CDR2 YFSETQ. The CDR3 nucleotides are TGCGCCAGCCAGAAGGAGAGGCAAGAGACCCAGTACTTC. Translation gives CASQKERQETQYF.

The chain employs TRBV5-6 and TRBJ2-2, with D possibly being TRBD1 (5 bases). Looked up from germline, CDR1 is SGHDT and CDR2 is YYEEEE. This CDR3 spans 14 amino acids. The ends were cut back, 4 bases at V and 4 bases at J, with 11 bases in the middle. The CDR3 is CASSRQSITGELFF. In DNA, the CDR3 is TGTGCCAGCAGCAGACAGAGCATCACCGGGGAGCTGTTTTTT.

This chain joins TRBV18 and TRBJ2-7; 11 nucleotides align to TRBD1. CDR1 is KGHSH and CDR2 is LQKENI in the germline V gene. The trim removed 2 bases at V and 5 bases at J, leaving 11 bases unmatched. CDR3 length equals 17 residues. The CDR3 DNA reads TGTGCCAGCTCACCATTTAGCGTCGGACAGGGGGCCGACGAGCAGTACTTC. Translated, it gives CASSPFSVGQGADEQYF.

The chain couples TRBV11-2 to TRBJ2-7; 7 nucleotides agree with TRBD2. CDR3 length: 14 amino acids. Germline CDR1 SGHAT, CDR2 FQNNGV. Trimming removed 6 bases from V and 5 bases from J; junction bases left unmatched: 10. CDR3: CASRITGGNHEQYV. In DNA, the CDR3 is TGTGCCAGCAGAATCACCGGGGGGAACCACGAGCAGTACGTC.

The J gene is TRBJ1-2, the V gene TRBV19, with D unresolved. This CDR3 spans 13 amino acids. V shed 1 base and J shed 0 bases, with 3 bases lying between them. Germline V CDR1 and CDR2: LNHDA, SQIVND (reference sequence). CDR3 in DNA: TGTGCCAGTAGTATAGCCGCTAACTATGGCTACACCTTC. This translates into CASSIAANYGYTF.

This chain links TRBV7-2 with TRBJ1-1; TRBD1 matches at 7 bases. Germline-derived CDR1 and CDR2 are SGHTA and FQGNSA. CDR3 length equals 15 residues. V trimming: 5 bases; J trimming: 7 bases; junction bases outside the gene matches: 13. The CDR3, as DNA: TGTGCCAGCAGCGCCGGCTCGGGACAGCAATTTGAAGCTTTCTTT. This codes for CASSAGSGQQFEAFF.

The V call is TRBV7-9, the J call TRBJ2-6; 7 positions agree with TRBD1. The CDR3 is 17 amino acids. In germline, CDR1 is SEHNR, CDR2 FQNEAQ (reference sequence). After removal of 5 bases from V and 0 bases from J, the junction contained 7 bases not matched to a gene. CDR3 in amino acids: CASSTPGQPSGANVLTF. The CDR3 coding sequence is TGTGCCAGCAGCACACCGGGACAGCCCTCTGGGGCCAACGTCCTGACTTTC.

In this sample, this clone turned up a few times. The rearrangement uses TRBV4-2 and TRBJ2-6; 9 nucleotides align to TRBD2. J was trimmed by 0 bases and V by 3 bases; bases with no gene match: 3. Germline CDR1 and CDR2: LGHNA and YNFKEQ. The CDR3 extends over 17 amino acids. CDR3 region: CASSQATSGSGANVLTF. CDR3 nucleotides: TGTGCCAGCAGCCAGGCGACTAGCGGCTCTGGGGCCAACGTCCTGACTTTC.

V usage is TRBV5-4 and J usage is TRBJ1-1; the D gene is possibly TRBD1 (6 bases). V lost 7 bases and J lost 0, with 7 bases in between. The CDR3 sequence is 12 residues long. The germline CDR1 and CDR2 sequences are SGHNT and YYREEE (reference sequence). The CDR3 sequence is CASQGMNTEAFF. Here the CDR3 DNA reads TGTGCCAGCCAGGGGATGAACACTGAAGCTTTCTTT.

The CDR3 is CASSSYDREAFF. Here the CDR3 DNA reads TGTGCCAGCAGCTCTTACGACAGAGAAGCTTTCTTT. The chain couples TRBV7-9 to TRBJ1-1, with a possible D match to TRBD1 (5 bases). Germline V CDR1 and CDR2: SEHNR, FQNEAQ (reference sequence). This CDR3 spans 12 amino acids. Trimming took 4 bases from V and 8 from J, leaving 11 bases between them.

This chain uses TRBV6-1 with TRBJ2-1, with 10 positions matching TRBD2. Germline V gives CDR1 MNHNS, CDR2 SASEGT. Unmatched junction bases numbered 5, after V lost 2 bases and J lost 7 bases. This CDR3 has 15 residues. CDR3 DNA sequence: TGTGCCAGCAGTGAACGGAGCGGGGGGGGTAATGAGCAGTTCTTC. Translating gives CASSERSGGGNEQFF.

The V gene is TRBV19, the J gene TRBJ1-1; 9 nucleotides match TRBD1. This CDR3 has 15 amino acids. The germline CDR1 and CDR2 sequences are LNHDA and SQIVND (reference sequence). V trimming: 7 bases; J trimming: 3 bases; junction bases outside the gene matches: 9. CDR3 nucleotide sequence: TGTGCCAGTATCCATTACGACAGGGGGGACACTGAAGCTTTCTTT. This translates into CASIHYDRGDTEAFF.

The chain is built from TRBV7-2 and TRBJ1-4, with D hard to call. From germline, CDR1 is SGHTA and CDR2 FQGNSA. Trimming left V 5 bases short and J 8 bases short, with 12 bases between. The CDR3 sequence is 13 residues long. The CDR3 region has the DNA TGTGCCAGCAGCCAAAATGGTGGCGAAAAACTGTTTTTT. Its translation is CASSQNGGEKLFF. The entire variable domain, with the rest obtained from reference TRBV7-2 and TRBJ1-4, is as follows: GAGVSQSPSNKVTEKGKDVELRCDPISGHTALYWYRQSLGQGLEFLIYFQGNSAPDKSGLPSDRFSAERTGGSVSTLTIQRTQQEDSAVYLCASSQNGGEKLFFGSGTQLSVL.

This sequence joins TRBV7-2 and TRBJ2-1; D is possibly TRBD1 (5 bases). The CDR3 extends over 15 amino acids. Germline V CDR1 and CDR2: SGHTA, FQGNSA. V gave up 0 bases and J gave up 0 bases, with 6 bases separating them. The CDR3 spells CASSLAGPSYNEQFF. DNA of the CDR3: TGTGCCAGCAGCTTAGCGGGGCCCTCCTACAATGAGCAGTTCTTC. The variable domain in full, completed from reference TRBV7-2 and TRBJ2-1, reads GAGVSQSPSNKVTEKGKDVELRCDPISGHTALYWYRQSLGQGLEFLIYFQGNSAPDKSGLPSDRFSAERTGGSVSTLTIQRTQQEDSAVYLCASSLAGPSYNEQFFGPGTRLTVL.

V is TRBV18 and J is TRBJ2-1; TRBD2 matches at 7 bases. The J segment lost 8 bases and the V segment lost 2 bases, leaving 12 bases of the junction unmatched. The CDR3 has 16 residues. Germline V gene data show CDR1 as KGHSH and CDR2 as LQKENI. As DNA, the CDR3 is TGTGCCAGCTCACCATCAATGGACCGAGGGAGGGATGAGCAGTTCTTC. Encoded protein: CASSPSMDRGRDEQFF.

The chain recombines TRBV7-6 with TRBJ2-2, with D uncertain. V lost 0 bases to trimming and J lost 5 bases, with 4 bases between them. The germline gives CDR1 SGHVS, CDR2 FNYEAQ. The CDR3 spans 13 residues. The CDR3 region is CASSLARTGELFF. The CDR3 bases are TGTGCCAGCAGCTTAGCGAGGACCGGGGAGCTGTTTTTT.

The chain uses TRBV28 and TRBJ1-1; 7 nucleotides align to TRBD1. Germline values: CDR1 MDHEN, CDR2 SYDVKM. J lost 0 bases, V lost 8 bases, and 9 bases had no gene match. CDR3 length: 15 residues. CDR3 DNA: TGTGCCAGCCCTAGGTCCGGACAGGTGAACACTGAAGCTTTCTTT. Translated: CASPRSGQVNTEAFF.

The chain couples TRBV9 to TRBJ2-3; D perhaps matches TRBD2 (6 bases). V lost 0 bases and J lost 8, with 10 bases in between. Germline loops: CDR1 SGDLS, CDR2 YYNGEE. The CDR3 is 13 residues long. The CDR3 sequence: CASSVETSGTQYF. CDR3 DNA: TGTGCCAGCAGCGTAGAGACTAGTGGTACGCAGTATTTT. The full variable domain, in which reference TRBV9 and TRBJ2-3 provide the parts outside the CDR3, is DSGVTQTPKHLITATGQRVTLRCSPRSGDLSVYWYQQSLDQGLQFLIQYYNGEERAKGNILERFSAQQFPDLHSELNLSSLELGDSALYFCASSVETSGTQYFGPGTRLTVL.

The rearrangement links TRBV6-1 to TRBJ1-4; no definite D call. With 2 bases removed from V and 1 base from J, the gap between germline ends came to 5 bases. The germline gives CDR1 MNHNS, CDR2 SASEGT. CDR3 length equals 14 residues. Here the CDR3 reads CASSESQTNEKLFF. The CDR3 DNA reads as TGTGCCAGCAGTGAAAGCCAAACTAATGAAAAACTGTTTTTT.

CDR3 loop: CATSRDRGGSYNEQFF. DNA of the CDR3: TGTGCCACCAGCAGAGATCGGGGGGGCTCCTACAATGAGCAGTTCTTC. The J gene is TRBJ2-1, the V gene TRBV15, with TRBD2 matching 8 bases. Trimming at V came to 0 bases and at J to 0 bases, leaving 1 base not matched to a gene. CDR3 length: 16 residues. Germline loops: CDR1 LNHNV, CDR2 YYDKDF (reference sequence).

This rearrangement joins TRBV5-6 to TRBJ1-2; D might be TRBD1 (6 bases). The CDR3 extends over 14 amino acids. Trimming shortened V by 6 bases and J by 4 bases, and 16 bases separated the two germline ends. Germline V lookup: CDR1 SGHDT, CDR2 YYEEEE. CDR3 nucleotide sequence: TGTGCCAGCACCCTAACAGGGAGCCCCTATGGCTACACCTTC. This encodes CASTLTGSPYGYTF.